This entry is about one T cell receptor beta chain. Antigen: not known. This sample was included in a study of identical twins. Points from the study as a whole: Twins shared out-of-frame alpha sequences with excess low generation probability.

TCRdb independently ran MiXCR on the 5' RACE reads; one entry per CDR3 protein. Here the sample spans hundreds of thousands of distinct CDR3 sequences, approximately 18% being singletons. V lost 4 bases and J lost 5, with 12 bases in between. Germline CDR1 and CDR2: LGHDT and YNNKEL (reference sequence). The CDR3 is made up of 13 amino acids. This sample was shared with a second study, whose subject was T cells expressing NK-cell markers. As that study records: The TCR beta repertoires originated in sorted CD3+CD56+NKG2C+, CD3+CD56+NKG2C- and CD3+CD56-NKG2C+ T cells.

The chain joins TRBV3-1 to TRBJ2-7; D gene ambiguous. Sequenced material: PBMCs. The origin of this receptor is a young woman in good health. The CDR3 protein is CASSLDSSDEQYF. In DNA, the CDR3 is TGTGCCAGCAGCCTAGATAGCTCGGACGAGCAGTACTTC.